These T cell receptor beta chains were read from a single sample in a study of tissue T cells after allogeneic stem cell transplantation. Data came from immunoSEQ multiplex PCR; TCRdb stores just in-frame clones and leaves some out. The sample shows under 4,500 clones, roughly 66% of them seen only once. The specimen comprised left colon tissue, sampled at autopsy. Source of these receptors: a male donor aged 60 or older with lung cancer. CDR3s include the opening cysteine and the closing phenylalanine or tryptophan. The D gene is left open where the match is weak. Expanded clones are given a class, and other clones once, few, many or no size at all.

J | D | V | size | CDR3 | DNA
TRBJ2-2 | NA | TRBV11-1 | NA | CASRPLTGELFF | TGTGCCAGCAGGCCTCTTACCGGGGAGCTGTTTTTT
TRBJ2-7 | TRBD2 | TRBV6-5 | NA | CASSYSPGLAYEQYF | TGTGCCAGCAGTTACTCCCCGGGACTAGCGTACGAGCAGTACTTC
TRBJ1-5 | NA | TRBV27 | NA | CASSLYGVSNQPQHF | TGTGCCAGCAGTTTATACGGGGTCAGCAATCAGCCCCAGCATTTT
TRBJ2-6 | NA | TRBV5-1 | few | CASSLDGGLGANVLTF | TGCGCCAGCAGCTTGGATGGGGGTCTTGGGGCCAACGTCCTGACTTTC
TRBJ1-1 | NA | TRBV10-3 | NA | CAISEAGTGYTEAFF | TGTGCCATCAGTGAAGCAGGGACGGGTTACACTGAAGCTTTCTTT
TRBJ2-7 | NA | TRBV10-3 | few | CAISWDSTYEQYF | TGTGCCATCAGTTGGGACTCGACCTACGAGCAGTACTTC
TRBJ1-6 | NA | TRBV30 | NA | CAWEGVRNSPLHF | TGTGCCTGGGAGGGAGTTCGGAATTCACCCCTCCACTTT
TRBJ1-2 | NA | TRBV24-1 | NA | CATSSGQRMANYGYTF | TGTGCCACCAGTTCGGGACAAAGGATGGCCAACTATGGCTACACCTTC
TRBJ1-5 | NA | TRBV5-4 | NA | CASSLLGSNQPQHF | TGTGCCAGCAGCTTGCTCGGTAGCAATCAGCCCCAGCATTTT
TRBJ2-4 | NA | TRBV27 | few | CASSDREGGNIQYF | TGTGCCAGCAGTGACCGCGAAGGGGGAAACATTCAGTACTTC
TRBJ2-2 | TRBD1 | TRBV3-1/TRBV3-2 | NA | CASSPRDRATGELFF | TGTGCCAGCAGCCCCCGGGACAGGGCCACCGGGGAGCTGTTTTTT
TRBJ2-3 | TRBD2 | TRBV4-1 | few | CASSANLAGSTDTQYF | TGCGCCAGCAGCGCGAATCTAGCGGGTAGCACAGATACGCAGTATTTT
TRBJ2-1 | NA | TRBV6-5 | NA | CASNYLGWNEQFF | TGTGCCAGCAATTACCTCGGGTGGAATGAGCAGTTCTTC
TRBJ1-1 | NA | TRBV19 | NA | CASSISRRSNTEAFF | TGTGCCAGTAGTATATCACGGCGGTCAAACACTGAAGCTTTCTTT
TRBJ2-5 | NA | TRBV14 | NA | CASSQVGIRTQYF | TGTGCCAGCAGCCAAGTCGGGATACGGACCCAGTACTTC
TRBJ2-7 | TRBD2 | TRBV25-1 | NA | CASSEVRAGGYEQYF | TGTGCCAGCAGTGAAGTTAGAGCGGGAGGCTACGAGCAGTACTTC
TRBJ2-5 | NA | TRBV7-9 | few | CASSLEGQTTQETQYF | TGTGCCAGCAGCTTAGAAGGGCAAACCACCCAAGAGACCCAGTACTTC
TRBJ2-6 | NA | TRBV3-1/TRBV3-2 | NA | CASSNGFSGANVLTF | TGTGCCAGCAGCAATGGATTCTCTGGGGCCAACGTCCTGACTTTC
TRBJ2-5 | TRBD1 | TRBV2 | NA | CASRDQDRGRGTQYF | TGTGCCAGCAGGGACCAGGACAGGGGACGGGGGACCCAGTACTTC
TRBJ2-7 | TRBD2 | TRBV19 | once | CASSPGVAGGYEQYF | TGTGCCAGTAGCCCCGGGGTAGCGGGGGGCTACGAGCAGTACTTC
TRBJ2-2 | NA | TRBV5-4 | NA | CASGQGWNTGELFF | TGTGCCAGCGGTCAGGGTTGGAACACCGGGGAGCTGTTTTTT
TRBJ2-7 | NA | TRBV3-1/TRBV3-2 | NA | CASSTRASYEQYF | TGTGCCAGCAGCACTAGGGCCTCCTACGAGCAGTACTTC
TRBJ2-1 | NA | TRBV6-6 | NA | CASRPAGASSYNEQFF | TGTGCCAGCAGGCCTGCAGGGGCTAGCTCCTACAATGAGCAGTTCTTC
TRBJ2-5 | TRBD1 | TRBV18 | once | CASSPQATGLETQYF | TGTGCCAGCTCACCACAGGCGACAGGGCTAGAGACCCAGTACTTC
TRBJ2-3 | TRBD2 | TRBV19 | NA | CASSSQTSGSTDTQYF | TGTGCCAGTAGTTCTCAGACTAGCGGAAGCACAGATACGCAGTATTTT
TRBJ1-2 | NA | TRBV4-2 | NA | CASSVRDSSSYGYTF | TGTGCCAGCAGCGTCAGGGATTCGTCCTCTTATGGCTACACCTTC
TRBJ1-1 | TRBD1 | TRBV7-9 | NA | CASRPGQGQTEAFF | TGTGCCAGCAGACCTGGACAGGGGCAGACTGAAGCTTTCTTT
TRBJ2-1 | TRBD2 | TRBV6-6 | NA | CASSPDSSGGSIGNEQFF | TGTGCCAGCAGTCCGGATAGTAGCGGGGGTTCAATTGGCAATGAGCAGTTCTTC
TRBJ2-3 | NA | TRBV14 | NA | CASSPFSGGGSTDTQYF | TGTGCCAGCAGCCCTTTTTCAGGAGGGGGGAGTACAGATACGCAGTATTTT